This record looks at one T cell receptor beta chain sequence and its context. The record originates from a study of blood T cell repertoires in COVID-19. Across the whole study: The study drew acute and convalescent COVID-19 samples from the United States, Italy and Spain.

The method was immunoSEQ multiplex PCR; TCRdb's version includes in-frame clones alone and lacks a portion of them. The sample has 100,000 to 150,000 clones, 80% to 85% seen once; the top ten hold 3.8%. CDR1 and CDR2 (germline): SEHNR, FQNEAQ (reference sequence). CDR3 length equals 17 residues. With V trimmed by 2 bases and J by 4 bases, 10 bases remained unmatched. The chain carries TRBV7-9 and TRBJ1-4, with TRBD1 identical over 7 bases. The sequencing sample was made of peripheral blood. The TCR was taken from a woman aged 50 to 60 with acute or convalescent COVID-19. CDR3 residues: CASSLRGWDSLNEKLFF. CDR3 DNA: TGTGCCAGCAGCTTACGGGGGTGGGACAGCCTTAATGAAAAACTGTTTTTT.